This entry lists 14 T cell receptor beta chains sequenced from one sample in a study of blood T cell repertoires in COVID-19. Sequenced by immunoSEQ multiplex PCR; TCRdb stores in-frame clones only, minus some. The profile shows roughly 49,000 clones, roughly 83% of them singletons. The sequenced sample consisted of peripheral blood. These TCRs come from a man aged 50 or older with active COVID-19.

The V call is TRBV5-5, the J call TRBJ2-3; 12 bases are shared with TRBD2. The germline V gene has CDR1 SGHKS and CDR2 YYEKEE (reference sequence). The ends lost 6 bases at V and 1 base at J; junction bases unmatched: 9. The CDR3 loop spans 17 amino acids. The CDR3 reads CASTPTSGGPGTDTQYF. In DNA, the CDR3 is TGTGCCAGCACCCCGACTAGCGGGGGCCCGGGCACAGATACGCAGTATTTT.

The chain has TRBV18 and TRBJ2-5; D gene unclear. The CDR3 spans 16 residues. CDR1 is KGHSH and CDR2 is LQKENI in the germline V gene. Trimming stripped 3 bases from V and 2 bases from J, with 16 bases between. The CDR3 DNA is TGTGCCAGCTCACCGGTGAACAGTCCCTTACAAGAGACCCAGTACTTC. It codes for CASSPVNSPLQETQYF.

This clone has a single count. This chain uses TRBV6-5 with TRBJ2-3; 7 positions agree with TRBD2. V lost 6 bases, J lost 5 bases, and 11 bases stayed unmatched. The CDR3 runs 15 residues. Germline loops: CDR1 MNHEY, CDR2 SVGAGI. The DNA for the CDR3 is TGTGCCAGCAGCAGGACTAGAGGGGTGGAAGATACGCAGTATTTT. Translation gives CASSRTRGVEDTQYF.

The V call is TRBV12-5, the J call TRBJ2-1; 9 nucleotides match TRBD1. CDR1 is LGHNT and CDR2 is FRNRAP in the germline V gene. The J segment lost 4 bases and the V segment lost 6 bases, leaving 4 bases of the junction unmatched. This CDR3 has 14 amino acids. For the CDR3, the DNA is TGTGCTAGTGGACAGGGGGCAGGGTACAATGAGCAGTTCTTC. It specifies CASGQGAGYNEQFF.

This chain joins TRBV11-3 and TRBJ2-3; 10 positions agree with TRBD2. V lost 5 bases to trimming and J lost 4 bases; unmatched junction nucleotides: 6. Germline values: CDR1 SGHNT, CDR2 YENEEA. The CDR3 covers 15 residues. The CDR3 bases are TGTGCCAGCAGCCCTTTAGCGGGGGGCGCAGATACGCAGTATTTT. Encoded protein: CASSPLAGGADTQYF.

The rearrangement links TRBV9 to TRBJ2-7; tentatively, D is TRBD1 (6 bases). The V end was cut by 0 bases, the J end by 3 bases, with 10 bases between. Germline V gene sequence: CDR1 SGDLS, CDR2 YYNGEE. The CDR3 is 14 amino acids. The CDR3 nucleotides are TGTGCCAGCAGCGTAGCTTTGACAGGCTACGAGCAGTACTTC. This gives the protein CASSVALTGYEQYF.

This clone showed up just a few times. The V and J genes are TRBV28 and TRBJ1-5; possible D gene TRBD1, 5 bases. Trimming took off 5 bases at V and 12 bases at J, with 11 bases between the two ends. This CDR3 is built from 11 residues. Germline CDR1 is MDHEN and CDR2 is SYDVKM. CDR3 bases: TGTGCCAGCAGTACAGGACCTCGCCAGCATTTT. This gives the protein CASSTGPRQHF.

The chain has TRBV4-1 and TRBJ2-1, with TRBD2 matching 9 bases. The CDR3 consists of 16 residues. Germline V lookup: CDR1 MGHRA, CDR2 YSYEKL. Germline trimming cut 4 bases from V and 5 bases from J; bases unmatched to any gene: 9. The CDR3 here is CASSPTTSGTHNEQFF. CDR3 DNA: TGCGCCAGCAGCCCTACGACTAGCGGTACCCACAATGAGCAGTTCTTC.

The chain employs TRBV5-5 and TRBJ2-2, with D perhaps matching TRBD1 (5 bases). Germline V lookup: CDR1 SGHKS, CDR2 YYEKEE (reference sequence). The CDR3 is 18 amino acids. With 3 bases removed from V and 0 bases from J, the gap between germline ends came to 18 bases. The CDR3 sequence: CASSSGQGRPANTGELFF. Written as DNA, the CDR3 is TGTGCCAGCAGCTCGGGTCAGGGCAGGCCCGCGAACACCGGGGAGCTGTTTTTT.

The CDR3 here is CASSNGQGRTDTQYF. CDR3 nucleotides: TGTGCCAGCAGCAATGGACAGGGGCGCACAGATACGCAGTATTTT. This chain uses TRBV7-9 with TRBJ2-3, with 9 positions matching TRBD1. CDR3 length: 15 amino acids. Germline CDR1 and CDR2: SEHNR and FQNEAQ (reference sequence). Trimming cost V 5 bases and J 1 base; bases outside gene matches: 4. Variable domain in full (rest from reference TRBV7-9 and TRBJ2-3): DTGVSQNPRHKITKRGQNVTFRCDPISEHNRLYWYRQTLGQGPEFLTYFQNEAQLEKSRLLSDRFSAERPKGSFSTLEIQRTEQGDSAMYLCASSNGQGRTDTQYFGPGTRLTVL.

V gene TRBV28 combines with J gene TRBJ2-1; 9 bases are a match to TRBD2. The germline V gene encodes CDR1 MDHEN and CDR2 SYDVKM. The CDR3 consists of 17 residues. The junction had 11 bases not matched to a gene; V was cut back by 6 bases and J by 2 bases. The CDR3 sequence is CASSPTSGMGPYNEQFF. CDR3 coding DNA: TGTGCCAGCAGCCCGACTAGCGGTATGGGACCCTACAATGAGCAGTTCTTC.

The chain recombines TRBV24-1 with TRBJ2-1, with 9 bases identical to TRBD1. With 6 bases clipped from V and 5 bases from J, the junction kept 7 bases outside the gene matches. Germline V gene data show CDR1 as KGHDR and CDR2 as SFDVKD. The CDR3 loop spans 15 amino acids. In DNA, the CDR3 is TGTGCCACCAGTCCACCGGGACAGGGTCACAATGAGCAGTTCTTC. This translates into CATSPPGQGHNEQFF.

The sample holds a few counts of this clone. The CDR3 loop reads CASSLELNQPQHF. The CDR3 nucleotides are TGCGCCAGCAGCTTGGAACTCAATCAGCCCCAGCATTTT. The V and J genes are TRBV5-1 and TRBJ1-5; D not resolved. The length of the CDR3 is 13 residues. V was shortened by 0 bases and J by 3 bases, with 4 bases between the two germline ends. Germline V gene data show CDR1 as SGHRS and CDR2 as YFSETQ.

The genes are TRBV29-1 and TRBJ2-7; perhaps TRBD2 as D (5 bases). V was clipped by 6 bases and J by 3 bases, with 18 bases between them. CDR1 and CDR2 from the germline V gene are SQVTM and ANQGSEA. The length of the CDR3 is 14 residues. Written as DNA, the CDR3 is TGCAGCGTAGTAAAGGACGGAGGATACTACGAGCAGTACTTC. Translating gives CSVVKDGGYYEQYF.